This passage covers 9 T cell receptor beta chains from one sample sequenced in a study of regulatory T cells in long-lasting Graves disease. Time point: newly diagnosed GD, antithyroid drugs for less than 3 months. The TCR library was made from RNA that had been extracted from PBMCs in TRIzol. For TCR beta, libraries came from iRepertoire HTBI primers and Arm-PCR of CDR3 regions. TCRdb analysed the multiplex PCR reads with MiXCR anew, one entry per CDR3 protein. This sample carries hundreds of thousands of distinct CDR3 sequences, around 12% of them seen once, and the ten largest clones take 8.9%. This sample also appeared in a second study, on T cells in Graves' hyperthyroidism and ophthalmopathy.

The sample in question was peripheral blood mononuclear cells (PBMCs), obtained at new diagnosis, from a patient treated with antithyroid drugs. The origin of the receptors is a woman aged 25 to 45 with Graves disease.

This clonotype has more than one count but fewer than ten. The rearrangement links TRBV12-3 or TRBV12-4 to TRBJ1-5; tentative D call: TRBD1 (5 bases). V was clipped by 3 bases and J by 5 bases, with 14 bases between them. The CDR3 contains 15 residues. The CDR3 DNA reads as TGTGCCAGCAGTTTGGATAACAGGTGGCATCAGCCCCAGCATTTT. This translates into CASSLDNRWHQPQHF.

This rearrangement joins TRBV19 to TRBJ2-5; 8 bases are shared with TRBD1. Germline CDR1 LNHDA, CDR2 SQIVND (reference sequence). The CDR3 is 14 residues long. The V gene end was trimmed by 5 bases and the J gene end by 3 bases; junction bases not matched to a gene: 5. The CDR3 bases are TGTGCCAGTAGTCCTACAGGGGGAAAAGAGACCCAGTACTTC. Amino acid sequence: CASSPTGGKETQYF.

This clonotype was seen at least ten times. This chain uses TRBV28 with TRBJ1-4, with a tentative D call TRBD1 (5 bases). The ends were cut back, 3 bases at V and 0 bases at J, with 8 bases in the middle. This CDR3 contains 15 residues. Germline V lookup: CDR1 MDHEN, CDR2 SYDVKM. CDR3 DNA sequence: TGTGCCAGCAGTTTGGGACGTACAACTAATGAAAAACTGTTTTTT. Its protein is CASSLGRTTNEKLFF.

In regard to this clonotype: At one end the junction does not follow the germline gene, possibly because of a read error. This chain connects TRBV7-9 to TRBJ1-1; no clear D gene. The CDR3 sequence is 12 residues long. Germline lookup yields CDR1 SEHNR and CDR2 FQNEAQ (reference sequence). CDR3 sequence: CAGSLSNTEAFF. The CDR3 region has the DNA TGTGCCGGCAGCCTGAGTAACACTGAAGCTTTCTTT.

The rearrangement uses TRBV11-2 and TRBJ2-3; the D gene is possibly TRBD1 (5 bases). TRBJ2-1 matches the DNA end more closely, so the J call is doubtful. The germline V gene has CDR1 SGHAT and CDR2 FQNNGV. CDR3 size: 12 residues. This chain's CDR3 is CASSQTDRKQFF. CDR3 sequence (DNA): TGTGCCAGCAGCCAGACAGACAGAAAGCAGTTCTTC.

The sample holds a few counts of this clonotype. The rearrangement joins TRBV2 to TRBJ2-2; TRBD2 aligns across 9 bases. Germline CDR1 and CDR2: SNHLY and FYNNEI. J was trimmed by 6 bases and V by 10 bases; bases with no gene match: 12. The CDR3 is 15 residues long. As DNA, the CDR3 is TGTGCCATCCAGGGGTTAGCGGGGGCAGCCGGGGAGCTGTTTTTT. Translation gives CAIQGLAGAAGELFF.

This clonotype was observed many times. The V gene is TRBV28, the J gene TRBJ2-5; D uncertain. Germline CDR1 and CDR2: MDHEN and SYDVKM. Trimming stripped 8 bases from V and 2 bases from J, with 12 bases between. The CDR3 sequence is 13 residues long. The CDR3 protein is CASAPEQQETQYF. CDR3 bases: TGTGCCAGCGCCCCGGAGCAGCAAGAGACCCAGTACTTC. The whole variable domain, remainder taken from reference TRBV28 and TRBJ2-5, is DVKVTQSSRYLVKRTGEKVFLECVQDMDHENMFWYRQDPGLGLRLIYFSYDVKMKEKGDIPEGYSVSREKKERFSLILESASTNQTSMYLCASAPEQQETQYFGPGTRLLVL.

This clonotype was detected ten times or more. CDR3 sequence: CAWSWGVNTEAFF. As DNA, the CDR3 is TGTGCCTGGAGTTGGGGGGTGAACACTGAAGCTTTCTTT. The chain links TRBV30 to TRBJ1-1; possibly TRBD1 for D (5 bases). Germline CDR1 GTSNPN, CDR2 SVGIG (reference sequence). This CDR3 region has 13 residues. Deletions cut 2 bases from V and 0 bases from J, with 7 bases between.

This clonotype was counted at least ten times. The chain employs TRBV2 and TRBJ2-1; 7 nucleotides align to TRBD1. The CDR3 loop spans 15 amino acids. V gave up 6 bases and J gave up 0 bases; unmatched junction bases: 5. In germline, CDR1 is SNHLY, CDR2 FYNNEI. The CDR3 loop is CASSEQGSSYNEQFF. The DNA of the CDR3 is TGTGCCAGCAGCGAACAGGGGAGCTCCTACAATGAGCAGTTCTTC.